This T cell receptor beta chain was observed in a study of cytomegalovirus exposure and HLA in healthy donors. CDR3 length: 15 residues. The junction had 9 bases not matched to a gene; V was cut back by 7 bases and J by 2 bases. Per germline, CDR1 SNHLY and CDR2 FYNNEI. A multiplex PCR was run with 60 Vbeta primers and 13 Jbeta primers. Using immunoSEQ multiplex PCR, the repertoire was profiled, and TCRdb retains in-frame clones only, with some absent. The data contain under 70,000 clones, about three quarters of them singletons. The sample taken for sequencing was PBMCs. This TCR was sampled from a female donor in good health and CMV-seronegative. The V call is TRBV2, the J call TRBJ2-7; 9 nucleotides line up with TRBD1. The CDR3 spells CASNSLDRGPYEQYF. The CDR3 DNA reads as TGTGCCAGCAATTCGCTGGACAGGGGACCCTACGAGCAGTACTTC.